This section outlines one T cell receptor beta chain sequence together with its context. No antigen is known for it. Different DNA sequences within this sample yield the same CDR3. Only cases whose brain tissue showed the highest T cell transcript signatures were sequenced. Patients received at least one anti-epileptic drug before surgery. Clones were read by immunoSEQ multiplex PCR, and TCRdb kept only the in-frame ones, dropping some. This table holds 110,000 or so clones, 94% found once. The record originates from a study of brain T cells in children with intractable seizures. Study observations and caveats: HCMV serostatus was not known, and viral specificity came from CDR3 similarity only.

The CDR3 length is 13 residues. The ends were cut back, 3 bases at V and 2 bases at J, with 7 bases in the middle. The sequence came from a boy under two years old with hemimegalencephaly and intractable seizures. This specimen consisted of peripheral blood, obtained at surgery. V is TRBV12-3 or TRBV12-4 and J is TRBJ1-2; a weak D match, TRBD1 (5 bases). DNA of the CDR3: TGTGCCAGCAGTTTGGGGGGAAACTATGGCTACACCTTC. It yields the protein CASSLGGNYGYTF.